Given below is one T cell receptor (beta chain) in context. Sequenced by immunoSEQ multiplex PCR; TCRdb stores in-frame clones only, minus some. The sample includes 84,000 or so clones, roughly 97% seen only once; the top ten take 0.18%. The sample originates from a study of technical replicates of blood from a few donors. V shed 6 bases, J shed 12 bases, and the junction held 12 bases outside the gene matches. Per the germline V gene, CDR1 is MDHEN and CDR2 is SYDVKM. CDR3 length equals 15 residues. The sequence derives from a human donor in good health. The sample comprised T cells isolated from PBMCs. V and J are TRBV28 and TRBJ2-1; 12 bases are a match to TRBD1. The CDR3 spells CASSHGTGGSYGQFF. As DNA, the CDR3 is TGTGCCAGCAGCCACGGGACAGGGGGCTCATACGGGCAGTTCTTC.